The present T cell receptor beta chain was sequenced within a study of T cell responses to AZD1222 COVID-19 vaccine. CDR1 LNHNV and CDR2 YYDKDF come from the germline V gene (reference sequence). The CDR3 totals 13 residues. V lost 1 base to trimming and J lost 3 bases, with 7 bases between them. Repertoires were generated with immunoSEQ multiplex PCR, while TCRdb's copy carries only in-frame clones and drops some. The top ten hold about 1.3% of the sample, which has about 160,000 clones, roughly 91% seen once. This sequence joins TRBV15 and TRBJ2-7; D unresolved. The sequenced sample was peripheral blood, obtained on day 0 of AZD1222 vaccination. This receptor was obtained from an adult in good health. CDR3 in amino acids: CATSRGLRYEQYF. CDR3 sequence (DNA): TGTGCCACCAGCAGAGGACTGCGCTACGAGCAGTACTTC.